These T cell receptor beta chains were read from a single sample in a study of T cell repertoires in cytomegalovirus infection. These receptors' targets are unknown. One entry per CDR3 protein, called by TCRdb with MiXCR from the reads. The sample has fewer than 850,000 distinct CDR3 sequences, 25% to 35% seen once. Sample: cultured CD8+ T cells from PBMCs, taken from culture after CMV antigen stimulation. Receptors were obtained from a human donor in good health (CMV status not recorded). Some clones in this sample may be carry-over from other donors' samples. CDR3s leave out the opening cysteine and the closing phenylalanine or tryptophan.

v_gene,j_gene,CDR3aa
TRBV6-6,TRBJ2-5,ASSYPQFETQY
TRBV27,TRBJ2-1,ASSNQPTGVHYNEQF
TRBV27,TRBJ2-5,ASSPGTTQETQY
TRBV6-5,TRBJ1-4,ASSYVGRRGVEKLF
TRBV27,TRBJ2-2,ASSFLSDNTGELF
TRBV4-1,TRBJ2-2,ASSPGQGGTGELF
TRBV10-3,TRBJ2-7,AISESQEAGENVLEQY
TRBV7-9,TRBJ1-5,ASTNGRSVGQPQH
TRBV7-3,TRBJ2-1,ASSLNGNNEQF
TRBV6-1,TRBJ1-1,ASSPGLSEAF
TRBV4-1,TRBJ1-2,ASSQETGAYNGYT
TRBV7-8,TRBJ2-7,ASSLRSGTPTFYEQY
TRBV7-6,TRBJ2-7,ASSLERGAYEQY
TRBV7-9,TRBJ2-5,ASSLLRAGAQETQY
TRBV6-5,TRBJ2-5,ASSYSDRGQETQY
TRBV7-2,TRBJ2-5,VSSFLGLAGGRETQY
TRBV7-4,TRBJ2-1,ASSLLSWGAYNEQF
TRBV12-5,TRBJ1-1,ASGLVLEGLTEAF
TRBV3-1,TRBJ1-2,ASSHLLKRSGNSYGYT
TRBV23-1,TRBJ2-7,ASSQSMGAPYEQY
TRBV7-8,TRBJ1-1,ASSLRRGTNTEAF
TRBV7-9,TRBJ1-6,ASSLVGLNSPLH
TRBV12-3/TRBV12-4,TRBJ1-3,ASSSGGYSGNTIY
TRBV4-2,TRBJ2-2,ASSQDPETGELF
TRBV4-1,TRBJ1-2,ASSQETWANYGYT
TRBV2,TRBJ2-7,ASGIGRYYEQY
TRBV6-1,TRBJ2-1,ASSDSGRGLINEQF
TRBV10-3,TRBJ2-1,AISESGGGSYNEQF
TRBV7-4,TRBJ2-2,ASSFKGLAAHTGELF
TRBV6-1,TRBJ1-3,ASSEYSSGNTIY
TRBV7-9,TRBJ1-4,ASSSWAGQDEKLF
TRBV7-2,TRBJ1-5,ASSLNRVTADQPQH
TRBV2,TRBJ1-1,ASDLNLNTEAF
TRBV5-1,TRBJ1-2,ASSPGDGGYT
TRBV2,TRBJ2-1,ASSGLAGFREQF
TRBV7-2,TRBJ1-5,ASSLTGNNQPQH
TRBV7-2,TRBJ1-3,ASSTGTRNTIY
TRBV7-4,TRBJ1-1,ASSLAGTGEYEAF
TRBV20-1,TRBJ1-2,SAPVRGYGYT
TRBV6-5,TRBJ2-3,ASSYSSGGDRDTQY
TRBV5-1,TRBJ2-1,ASSLGSGGASYNEQF
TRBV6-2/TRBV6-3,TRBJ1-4,ASRSRDLGEKLF
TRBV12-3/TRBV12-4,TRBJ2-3,ASSRTSGGGTDTQY
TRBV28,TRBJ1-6,ASSSPQGAYNSPLH
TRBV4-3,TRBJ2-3,ASSQVGFVDTQY
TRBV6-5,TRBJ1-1,AGLNRGRSLNTEAF
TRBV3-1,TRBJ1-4,ASFGTGGEKLF
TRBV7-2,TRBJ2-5,ASTARVYQETQY
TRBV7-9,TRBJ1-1,ASRDLRPEAF
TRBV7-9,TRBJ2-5,ASSLTAGGETQY
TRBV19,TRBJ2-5,ASTTGTSGAARETQY
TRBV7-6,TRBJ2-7,ASSPDLTYYEQY
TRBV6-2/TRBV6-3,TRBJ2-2,ASSYSRGLAGRTGELF
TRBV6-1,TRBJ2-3,ASRTSGGAADTQY
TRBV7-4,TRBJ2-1,ASSLEGGGAYNEQF
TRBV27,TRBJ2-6,ASSHPSYSGANVLT
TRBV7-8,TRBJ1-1,ASSLEEGQGFEAF
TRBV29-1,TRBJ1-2,SVEGETSGPSGYT